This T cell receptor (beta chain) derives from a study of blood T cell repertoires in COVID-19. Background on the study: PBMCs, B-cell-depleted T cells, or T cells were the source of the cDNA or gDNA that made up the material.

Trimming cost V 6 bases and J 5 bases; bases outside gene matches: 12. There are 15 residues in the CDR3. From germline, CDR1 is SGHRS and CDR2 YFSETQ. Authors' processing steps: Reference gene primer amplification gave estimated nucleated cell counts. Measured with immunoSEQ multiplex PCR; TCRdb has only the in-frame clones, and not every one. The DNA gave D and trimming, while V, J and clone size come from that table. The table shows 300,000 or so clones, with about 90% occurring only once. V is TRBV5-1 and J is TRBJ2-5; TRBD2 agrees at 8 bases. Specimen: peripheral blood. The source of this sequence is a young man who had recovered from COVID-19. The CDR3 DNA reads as TGCGCCAGCATAACCGGGACTAGTGTCAGGGAGACCCAGTACTTC. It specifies CASITGTSVRETQYF.